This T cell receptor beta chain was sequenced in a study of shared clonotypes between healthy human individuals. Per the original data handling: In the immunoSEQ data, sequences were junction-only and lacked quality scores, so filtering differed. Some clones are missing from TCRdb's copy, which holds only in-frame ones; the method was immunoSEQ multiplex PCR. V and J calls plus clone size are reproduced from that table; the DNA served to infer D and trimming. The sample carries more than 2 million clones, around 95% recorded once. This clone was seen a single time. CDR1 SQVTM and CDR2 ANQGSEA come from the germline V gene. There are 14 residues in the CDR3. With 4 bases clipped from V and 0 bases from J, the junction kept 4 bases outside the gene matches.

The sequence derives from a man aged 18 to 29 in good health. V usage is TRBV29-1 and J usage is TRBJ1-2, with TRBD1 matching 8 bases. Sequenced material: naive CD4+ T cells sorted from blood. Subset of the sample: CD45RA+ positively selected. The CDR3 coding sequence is TGCAGCGTTGGCGGACAGGGTGCTAACTATGGCTACACCTTC. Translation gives CSVGGQGANYGYTF.